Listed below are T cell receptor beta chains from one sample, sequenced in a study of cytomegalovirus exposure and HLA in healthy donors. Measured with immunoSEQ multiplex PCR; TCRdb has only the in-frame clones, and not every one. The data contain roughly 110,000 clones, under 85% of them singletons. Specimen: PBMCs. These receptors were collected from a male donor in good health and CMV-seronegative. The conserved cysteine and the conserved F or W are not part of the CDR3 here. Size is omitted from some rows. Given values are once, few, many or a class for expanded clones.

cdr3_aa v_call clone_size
ATYRGKVSTDTQY TRBV7-9 .
ASSNWRGGTYEQY TRBV21-1 once
ASERRAPGANVLT TRBV2 few
ASSAGLAGEGEQF TRBV9 .
ASSERGGRGNNQPQH TRBV10-2 few
ASSLAGSLNNEQF TRBV7-3 .
ASSVGLAEKLF TRBV18 .
ASNRDLNTGELF TRBV2 .
ASSSGRANEQY TRBV6-5 .
ASSSYRRGTSGRDDEQY TRBV7-9 .
ASNPGQTRGGYT TRBV19 .
ASSLVSGYQGDYGYT TRBV5-6 .
ASSLRASGRIVNEQF TRBV5-1 .
ATRQEYNEQF TRBV10-3 .